Listed below are T cell receptor beta chains from one sample, sequenced in a study of lymphopenia after photon versus proton radiotherapy. Sequencing was performed with immunoSEQ multiplex PCR; in TCRdb, only in-frame clones are kept and a portion is missing. The repertoire consists of about 27,000 clones, with about 87% occurring once and the leading ten covering approximately 18%. The sequences come from peripheral blood, collected from a patient treated with photon-based radiotherapy. The receptors derive from a man aged 50 or older with gastric cancer. Both conserved end residues are part of each CDR3. D genes are given only for firm matches. Not all rows give a size; the values are once, few, many and, for expanded clones, a class.

size: -
D: TRBD2
V: TRBV6-5
length: 12
J: TRBJ2-3
DNA: TGTGCCACCGGACTAGCGGGTATACGGCAGTATTTT
CDR3: CATGLAGIRQYF

size: -
D: -
V: TRBV9
length: 18
J: TRBJ2-3
DNA: TGTGCCAGCAGCGTAGTGGATTCGGGGGGCCGGTTCACAGATACGCAGTATTTT
CDR3: CASSVVDSGGRFTDTQYF

size: -
D: TRBD1
V: TRBV6-6
length: 16
J: TRBJ1-5
DNA: TGTGCCAGCAACCCCCGGGACAGGGGATCGGGTCAGCCCCAGCATTTT
CDR3: CASNPRDRGSGQPQHF

size: -
D: TRBD1
V: TRBV19
length: 15
J: TRBJ1-5
DNA: TGTGCCAGTAACAGGGGTCCCCCTAGCAATCAGCCCCAGCATTTT
CDR3: CASNRGPPSNQPQHF

size: once
D: -
V: TRBV9
length: 13
J: TRBJ1-6
DNA: TGTGCCAGCAGCGTAGATCAAGGGGGGGCCCTCCACTTT
CDR3: CASSVDQGGALHF

size: -
D: -
V: TRBV19
length: 16
J: TRBJ2-4
DNA: TGTGCCAGTAGTATAGATTCCGGGACGGCCTTAAACATTCAGTACTTC
CDR3: CASSIDSGTALNIQYF

size: -
D: -
V: TRBV30
length: 14
J: TRBJ1-1
DNA: TGTGCCTGGAGTTGGGAAGGTGGGTTCACTGAAGCTTTCTTT
CDR3: CAWSWEGGFTEAFF

size: -
D: TRBD1
V: TRBV18
length: 15
J: TRBJ2-3
DNA: TGTGCCAGCTCACCACTCAGGGGGCTTCAAGATACGCAGTATTTT
CDR3: CASSPLRGLQDTQYF

size: -
D: -
V: TRBV10-2
length: 15
J: TRBJ2-5
DNA: TGCGCCAGCAGTTCGGGGGGCCTAGGGGGAGAGACCCAGTACTTC
CDR3: CASSSGGLGGETQYF

size: -
D: -
V: TRBV11-2
length: 17
J: TRBJ2-2
DNA: TGTGCCAGCAGCTTGGATTGGCGACGGCCGAACACCGGGGAGCTGTTTTTT
CDR3: CASSLDWRRPNTGELFF

size: hyperexpanded
D: TRBD1
V: TRBV5-6
length: 14
J: TRBJ2-2
DNA: TGTGCCAGCAGCTCCGGACAGGGATTCGGGGAGCTGTTTTTT
CDR3: CASSSGQGFGELFF

size: -
D: -
V: TRBV6-6
length: 13
J: TRBJ1-2
DNA: TGTGCCAGGATGACAGACAGAAACTATGGCTACACCTTC
CDR3: CARMTDRNYGYTF

size: -
D: -
V: TRBV6-4
length: 13
J: TRBJ2-1
DNA: TGTGCCAGCAGTGTGTCACAGGGAGATGAGCAGTTCTTC
CDR3: CASSVSQGDEQFF

size: -
D: TRBD1
V: TRBV11-2
length: 18
J: TRBJ1-3
DNA: TGTGCCAGCAGCTCCCGCCGACAGGGGAGAATTTCCGGAAACACCATATATTTT
CDR3: CASSSRRQGRISGNTIYF

size: -
D: -
V: TRBV11-2
length: 12
J: TRBJ2-2
DNA: TGTGCCAGCAGAGGGAGATCCGGGGAGCTGTTTTTT
CDR3: CASRGRSGELFF

size: medium-sized
D: TRBD1
V: TRBV5-1
length: 15
J: TRBJ1-5
DNA: TGCGCCAGCAGCTTGTCAGGGGGCGCGGGCCAGCCCCAGCATTTT
CDR3: CASSLSGGAGQPQHF

size: -
D: -
V: TRBV10-3
length: 14
J: TRBJ1-1
DNA: TGTGCCATCAGTGAGTCGAAAATAAACACTGAAGCTTTCTTT
CDR3: CAISESKINTEAFF

size: -
D: TRBD1
V: TRBV6-6
length: 15
J: TRBJ1-2
DNA: TGTGCCAGCAGTTACGGGACAGGGAGCGGGTATGGCTACACCTTC
CDR3: CASSYGTGSGYGYTF

size: -
D: -
V: TRBV2
length: 13
J: TRBJ1-5
DNA: TGTGCCAGCAGTCAGGGTATGGTGCAGCCCCAGCATTTT
CDR3: CASSQGMVQPQHF

size: few
D: -
V: TRBV30
length: 12
J: TRBJ1-6
DNA: TGTGCCTGGAGTCAGAACAATTCACCCCTCCACTTT
CDR3: CAWSQNNSPLHF

size: -
D: -
V: TRBV7-9
length: 12
J: TRBJ2-1
DNA: TGTGCCAGCAGCTCCTGGGCCAATGAGCAGTTCTTC
CDR3: CASSSWANEQFF